Here is one TCR beta chain with its context. Germline V gene sequence: CDR1 SGDLS, CDR2 YYNGEE. The CDR3 contains 15 residues. Trimming took off 0 bases at V and 7 bases at J, with 11 bases between the two ends. The data stem from a study of Ad26.COV2.S vaccination and SARS-CoV-2 variants. TCRdb's copy holds only in-frame clones and misses some; the assay was immunoSEQ multiplex PCR. The data contain approximately 480,000 clones, around nine tenths of them seen just once; the ten biggest clones take up 9.5% to 15%. Sample treatment: over 15 received Ad26.COV2.S at low or high dose, single or two shots; 5 received placebo; per-sample allocation not given. Collection of samples fell on day 63 after the first vaccine or placebo injection.

The sequence derives from a person between 18 and 65 years old who received the Ad26.COV2.S COVID-19 vaccine or a placebo. The chain is built from TRBV9 and TRBJ1-6; the D gene is possibly TRBD1 (5 bases). This sample comprised peripheral blood, obtained in a trial of Ad26.COV2.S vaccine versus placebo. CDR3 bases: TGTGCCAGCAGCGTAGGGGGCCATGGAAATTCACCCCTCCACTTT. Amino acids: CASSVGGHGNSPLHF.